Listed here are 3 T cell receptor beta chains from one sample, sequenced in a study of blood T cell repertoires in COVID-19. Profiling relied on immunoSEQ multiplex PCR, and the TCRdb table lists in-frame clones only, not all of them. Of approximately 480,000 clones listed, roughly nine tenths are singletons. Sequencing used peripheral blood. Receptor source: a man between 18 and 35 years old with COVID-19, enrolled during active disease.

This chain links TRBV6-5 with TRBJ1-5; the match to TRBD1 covers 8 bases. CDR3 length: 14 residues. Looked up from germline, CDR1 is MNHEY and CDR2 is SVGAGI. V lost 4 bases, J lost 7 bases, and 6 bases stayed unmatched. This chain's CDR3 is CASSSVGQGQPQHF. The CDR3 DNA sequence: TGTGCCAGCAGTTCAGTAGGACAGGGCCAGCCCCAGCATTTT.

The chain uses TRBV27 and TRBJ2-1; D is undetermined. The germline CDR1 and CDR2 sequences are MNHEY and SMNVEV (reference sequence). The CDR3 consists of 12 residues. V dropped 0 bases and J dropped 7 bases, with 4 bases sitting between them. CDR3 coding DNA: TGTGCCAGCAGTTTATCCGCGAATGAGCAGTTCTTC. Translation: CASSLSANEQFF.

The chain links TRBV3-1 (or the pseudogene TRBV3-2) to TRBJ2-2; 7 positions agree with TRBD2. The ends lost 5 bases at V and 4 bases at J; junction bases unmatched: 10. The CDR3 extends over 16 amino acids. In germline, CDR1 is LGHDT, CDR2 YNNKEL (reference sequence). CDR3 residues: CASSGDYWPFTGELFF. The CDR3 DNA is TGTGCCAGCAGCGGGGACTACTGGCCATTCACCGGGGAGCTGTTTTTT.